Detailed here is one T cell receptor beta chain. This record belongs to a study of T-cell memory formation after mild COVID-19. TCRdb reprocessed the 5' RACE reads with MiXCR, giving one entry per CDR3 protein. The sample includes about 190,000 distinct CDR3 sequences, 15% to 20% seen only once; the top ten take 2% to 3%. Sequenced: PBMCs or a T cell subset sorted from them (not recorded which). The receptor's source is an adult woman who had mild COVID-19 (a few samples of this study predate the infection). Cell type and time point are not known.

In nucleotides, the CDR3 is TGCGCCAGCAGCTCAAAGGGTGACTTAGGGGGCTACACCTTC. It is translated as CASSSKGDLGGYTF. The chain is built from TRBV5-1 and TRBJ1-2; no clear D. V lost 3 bases, J lost 8 bases, and 17 bases lay in between. The germline V gene encodes CDR1 SGHRS and CDR2 YFSETQ. The CDR3 runs 14 residues. The variable domain in full, completed from reference TRBV5-1 and TRBJ1-2, reads KAGVTQTPRYLIKTRGQQVTLSCSPISGHRSVSWYQQTPGQGLQFLFEYFSETQRNKGNFPGRFSGRQFSNSRSEMNVSTLELGDSALYLCASSSKGDLGGYTFGSGTRLTVV.